The 11 T cell receptor beta chains listed next were all sequenced from one sample in a study of beta chain features in type 1 diabetes. The study reverse transcribed the entire isolated RNA, so it sequenced expressed TCRB transcripts. The repertoire was sequenced with immunoSEQ multiplex PCR; TCRdb's copy has only in-frame clones and lacks some. This sample carries 150,000 to 190,000 clones, about 8.1% of them seen once, and the ten largest clones take less than 0.85%. Sequencing was done on a sample of central memory CD4+ T cells from blood. These receptor sequences come from a man between 18 and 29 years old in good health.

This clone was seen only a few times. This chain links TRBV4-1 with TRBJ2-3, with D unclear. V was cut by 1 base and J by 5 bases, with 13 bases left in between. Germline values: CDR1 MGHRA, CDR2 YSYEKL. This CDR3 comprises 15 residues. CDR3 sequence: CASSQVVTPLDTQYF. CDR3 in DNA: TGCGCCAGCAGCCAAGTAGTAACTCCGCTAGATACGCAGTATTTT.

This clone has more than one count but fewer than ten. CDR3: CASSLSFGGGNQPQHF. The DNA of the CDR3 is TGTGCCAGCAGCCTGAGCTTCGGGGGTGGCAATCAGCCCCAGCATTTT. The chain employs TRBV5-6 and TRBJ1-5; weak D call: TRBD1 (5 bases). Germline assignment: CDR1 SGHDT and CDR2 YYEEEE. The CDR3 is 16 amino acids. V gave up 4 bases and J gave up 2 bases, with 16 bases separating them. Complete variable domain (other parts from reference TRBV5-6 and TRBJ1-5): DAGVTQSPTHLIKTRGQQVTLRCSPKSGHDTVSWYQQALGQGPQFIFQYYEEEERQRGNFPDRFSGHQFPNYSSELNVNALLLGDSALYLCASSLSFGGGNQPQHFGDGTRLSIL.

The chain carries TRBV7-2 and TRBJ2-5; no clear D. The CDR3 is 14 amino acids. CDR1 is SGHTA and CDR2 is FQGNSA in the germline V gene. The ends were cut back, 2 bases at V and 3 bases at J, with 10 bases in the middle. CDR3 sequence: CASSLSRSEETQYF. The CDR3 DNA follows: TGTGCCAGCAGCTTAAGCCGAAGCGAAGAGACCCAGTACTTC. Based on the CDR3 plus reference TRBV7-2 and TRBJ2-5, the full variable domain is GAGVSQSPSNKVTEKGKDVELRCDPISGHTALYWYRQSLGQGLEFLIYFQGNSAPDKSGLPSDRFSAERTGGSVSTLTIQRTQQEDSAVYLCASSLSRSEETQYFGPGTRLLVL.

In this sample, this clone turned up many times. The chain uses TRBV29-1 and TRBJ2-7, with D unclear. This CDR3 comprises 10 residues. CDR1 and CDR2 (germline): SQVTM, ANQGSEA. V shed 5 bases and J shed 3 bases, with 5 bases lying between them. CDR3 sequence: CSVYYYEQYF. Written as DNA, the CDR3 is TGCAGCGTTTACTACTACGAGCAGTACTTC.

The gene calls are TRBV7-8 and TRBJ2-7; 8 nucleotides align to TRBD2. The CDR3 is 14 amino acids. Germline CDR1 is SGHVS and CDR2 is FQNEAQ. V lost 7 bases, J lost 2 bases, and 7 bases stayed unmatched. The CDR3 sequence is CASTKPGLAYEQYF. CDR3 nucleotides: TGTGCCAGCACGAAACCGGGACTAGCCTACGAGCAGTACTTC.

The chain recombines TRBV6-5 with TRBJ2-1, with 11 bases that match TRBD2. V lost 7 bases, J lost 9 bases, and 11 bases stayed unmatched. Germline-derived CDR1 and CDR2 are MNHEY and SVGAGI. This CDR3 contains 15 residues. CDR3 sequence reads: CASTKRSLAGVEQFF. Written as DNA, the CDR3 is TGTGCCAGCACCAAGAGGTCACTAGCGGGGGTTGAGCAGTTCTTC.

The V and J genes are TRBV7-2 and TRBJ2-7, with a possible D match to TRBD1 (5 bases). This CDR3 region has 13 residues. V gave up 1 base and J gave up 3 bases, with 7 bases separating them. Germline V gene lookup returns CDR1 SGHTA and CDR2 FQGNSA. CDR3 coding DNA: TGTGCCAGCAGCTTAGTGGACAACTACGAGCAGTACTTC. This sequence encodes CASSLVDNYEQYF.

This clone was detected many times. The chain is built from TRBV9 and TRBJ2-5, with D possibly TRBD2 on 6 matching bases. Trimming cost V 0 bases and J 2 bases, with 14 bases left between them. The CDR3 loop spans 16 amino acids. Germline CDR1 reads SGDLS; CDR2 reads YYNGEE. Written as DNA, the CDR3 is TGTGCCAGCAGCGTAGCCCCGGTGGGGGGACAAGAGACCCAGTACTTC. Translating it yields CASSVAPVGGQETQYF.

As concerns this clone: Other DNA sequences in this sample translate to the same CDR3. The chain combines TRBV7-2 with TRBJ1-1; TRBD1 matches at 7 bases. The CDR3 is 13 residues long. The V gene end was trimmed by 3 bases and the J gene end by 4 bases; junction bases not matched to a gene: 2. Germline V gene sequence: CDR1 SGHTA, CDR2 FQGNSA. The CDR3 sequence is CASSFNRGTEAFF. DNA of the CDR3: TGTGCCAGCAGCTTTAACAGGGGCACTGAAGCTTTCTTT.

This clone occurred many times. This CDR3 is CASSFNRANTGELFF. The CDR3 nucleotides are TGTGCCAGCAGCTTCAACAGGGCGAACACCGGGGAGCTGTTTTTT. The chain joins TRBV7-2 to TRBJ2-2; TRBD1 might be the D (6 bases). Germline V lookup: CDR1 SGHTA, CDR2 FQGNSA. CDR3 length: 15 amino acids. Trimming pared 3 bases from V and 0 bases from J, leaving 8 bases between.

This clone was found a few times. The rearrangement joins TRBV7-2 to TRBJ1-2, with 10 bases aligning to TRBD1. This CDR3 spans 14 amino acids. Per germline, CDR1 SGHTA and CDR2 FQGNSA. J was trimmed by 7 bases and V by 5 bases; bases with no gene match: 7. The CDR3 DNA reads TGTGCCAGCAGCCCGAGCCGGACAGGGGGTGGCTACACCTTC. This gives the protein CASSPSRTGGGYTF.